This paragraph covers one T cell receptor beta chain sequence. The data are from a study of OX40 agonist ivuxolimab in advanced cancers. Study-wide context: The study enrolled dose-escalation patients with hepatocellular carcinoma, melanoma, renal cell or head and neck cancer.

The CDR3 is 14 amino acids. The germline gives CDR1 ENHRY, CDR2 SYGVKD. The V end lost 3 bases, the J end lost 4 bases, and 10 bases lay between the germline ends. Sequenced by immunoSEQ multiplex PCR; TCRdb stores in-frame clones only, minus some. The sample has tens of thousands of clones; around 84% are singletons. The material sequenced was CD4+ or CD8+ T cells sorted from blood, taken in a trial of the OX40 agonist ivuxolimab. The sequence was obtained from an adult with an advanced solid tumor such as melanoma, head and neck, liver or kidney cancer. The chain links TRBV10-3 to TRBJ1-3; D unclear. CDR3 amino acids: CAISDLGYGNTIYF. The DNA of the CDR3 is TGTGCCATCAGTGACCTGGGATACGGAAACACCATATATTTT.